Listed here is a single TCR beta chain. Its antigen is currently unknown. The data originate from a study of cytomegalovirus exposure and HLA in healthy donors. This PCR relied on a set of 60 Vbeta primers and 13 Jbeta primers. Method: immunoSEQ multiplex PCR; TCRdb's copy keeps in-frame clones and lacks some. The data show about 170,000 clones, around 80% seen once. The study, taken as a whole, reports: After further analysis at a later stage, 16,951 TCR beta sequences were associated with HLA alleles at 0.05 false discovery rate.

CDR1 SEHNR and CDR2 FQNEAQ come from the germline V gene (reference sequence). This CDR3 region has 17 residues. Unmatched junction bases numbered 11, after V lost 5 bases and J lost 0 bases. The TCR comes from a woman in her fifties or sixties in good health and CMV-seropositive. This sequence joins TRBV7-9 and TRBJ2-7, with 9 bases lining up with TRBD1. The sample was PBMCs. In DNA form, the CDR3 reads TGTGCCAGCAGCAACCAACCGGGACAGGGACCCTCCTACGAGCAGTACTTC. As protein: CASSNQPGQGPSYEQYF.